These 23 T cell receptor beta chains came from one sample sequenced in a study of T and B cells in COVID-19 patients. BIOMED2 TRB-A/B primer pools were used in multiplex TRB PCR. TCRdb fed the multiplex PCR reads into MiXCR, producing one record per CDR3 protein. The sample includes some 14,000 distinct CDR3 sequences, around 30% of them seen just once. From blood, roughly 250-500 ng of genomic DNA served as TRB template. The sequencing sample was made of blood. The receptor source for this set is a human donor who had recovered from COVID-19.

This clonotype qualifies as medium-sized. This rearrangement joins TRBV12-3 or TRBV12-4 to TRBJ2-7; D is possibly TRBD1 (6 bases). The CDR3 has 15 amino acids. Trimming shortened V by 6 bases and J by 0 bases, and 15 bases separated the two germline ends. The CDR3 spells CASSVMDSLSYEQYF. CDR3 sequence (DNA): TGTGCCAGCAGCGTGATGGACAGCCTCTCCTACGAGCAGTACTTC.

This clonotype is categorized as medium-sized. The chain uses TRBV19 and TRBJ2-7; D possibly corresponds to TRBD2 (6 bases). The CDR3 has 13 residues. Germline lookup yields CDR1 LNHDA and CDR2 SQIVND (reference sequence). Deletions cut 3 bases from V and 3 bases from J, with 9 bases between. The CDR3 sequence is CASSMWRDYEQYF. The CDR3 DNA is TGTGCCAGTAGTATGTGGCGGGACTACGAGCAGTACTTC.

This clonotype rates as medium-sized. The rearrangement uses TRBV6-5 and TRBJ2-2, with 12 bases fitting TRBD1. Germline CDR1 is MNHEY and CDR2 is SVGAGI. The J segment lost 6 bases and the V segment lost 6 bases, leaving 8 bases of the junction unmatched. The CDR3 is made up of 16 amino acids. The CDR3 sequence: CASRPHGTGGPGELFF. DNA for the CDR3: TGTGCCAGCAGGCCGCACGGGACAGGGGGCCCCGGGGAGCTGTTTTTT.

This clonotype was counted a few times. The chain combines TRBV6-5 with TRBJ1-2, with a tentative D call TRBD1 (5 bases). The germline V and J ends were trimmed by 0 bases and 5 bases, with 13 bases remaining between them. This CDR3 region has 15 residues. Germline CDR1 MNHEY, CDR2 SVGAGI. The CDR3 here is CASSYSRQIGYGYTF. The DNA for the CDR3 is TGTGCCAGCAGTTACTCGAGACAGATAGGGTATGGCTACACCTTC.

The chain couples TRBV4-3 to TRBJ2-2; TRBD2 matches 7 bases. The CDR3 is made up of 16 amino acids. The germline V gene encodes CDR1 LGHNA and CDR2 YSLEER. J was trimmed by 4 bases and V by 0 bases; bases with no gene match: 5. The CDR3 nucleotides read TGCGCCAGCAGCCAAGAAAAGGAGCGGGGCACCGGGGAGCTGTTTTTT. As protein: CASSQEKERGTGELFF.

The chain joins TRBV27 to TRBJ2-3; the D gene is possibly TRBD2 (7 bases). V was shortened by 8 bases and J by 4 bases, with 13 bases between the two germline ends. From germline, CDR1 is MNHEY and CDR2 SMNVEV (reference sequence). The CDR3 spans 13 residues. In DNA form, the CDR3 reads TGTGCCAGCGGGGGGGCCCCGGCAGATACGCAGTATTTT. It codes for CASGGAPADTQYF.

This clonotype was seen a few times. The J gene is TRBJ2-7, the V gene TRBV6-5; D is unclear. Germline V gene data show CDR1 as MNHEY and CDR2 as SVGAGI. Deletions cut 2 bases from V and 5 bases from J, with 13 bases between. The CDR3 is 14 amino acids. The CDR3 DNA sequence: TGTGCCAGCAGTTACATGGTAACCGCCCACGAGCAGTACTTC. It translates to CASSYMVTAHEQYF.

This clonotype showed up many times. The V and J genes are TRBV13 and TRBJ2-7; D is unclear. The CDR3 is made up of 13 amino acids. Germline lookup yields CDR1 PRHDT and CDR2 FYEKMQ (reference sequence). V lost 0 bases and J 5 bases, leaving 8 bases between the germline ends. The CDR3 protein is CASSLGQANEQYF. The CDR3 coding sequence is TGTGCCAGCAGCTTAGGGCAGGCCAACGAGCAGTACTTC.

The J gene is TRBJ2-7, the V gene TRBV28, with a weak D call TRBD2 (5 bases). The CDR3 loop spans 14 amino acids. Looked up from germline, CDR1 is MDHEN and CDR2 is SYDVKM. The germline V and J ends were trimmed by 5 bases and 5 bases, with 16 bases remaining between them. This CDR3 reads CASSTRIGRDEQYF. For the CDR3, the DNA is TGTGCCAGCAGTACTAGAATAGGGAGAGACGAGCAGTACTTC. Based on the CDR3 plus reference TRBV28 and TRBJ2-7, the full variable domain is DVKVTQSSRYLVKRTGEKVFLECVQDMDHENMFWYRQDPGLGLRLIYFSYDVKMKEKGDIPEGYSVSREKKERFSLILESASTNQTSMYLCASSTRIGRDEQYFGPGTRLTVT.

The sample holds a few counts of this clonotype. The chain links TRBV29-1 to TRBJ2-1, with 14 bases that match TRBD2. CDR1 and CDR2 (germline): SQVTM, ANQGSEA. V lost 7 bases to trimming and J lost 8 bases; unmatched junction nucleotides: 1. The CDR3 is 12 residues long. The CDR3 DNA is TGCAGCGGGGGACTAGCGGGAGATGAGCAGTTCTTC. This gives the protein CSGGLAGDEQFF.

The rearrangement uses TRBV18 and TRBJ1-2; 12 nucleotides align to TRBD1. Trimming took 4 bases from V and 1 from J; bases not matched to a gene: 4. The CDR3 length is 16 residues. CDR1 is KGHSH, CDR2 LQKENI, per germline. The CDR3: CASSQGTGGLNYGYTF. For the CDR3, the DNA is TGTGCCAGCTCACAGGGGACAGGGGGCCTTAACTATGGCTACACCTTC. Full variable domain (outside the CDR3, taken from reference TRBV18 and TRBJ1-2): NAGVMQNPRHLVRRRGQEARLRCSPMKGHSHVYWYRQLPEEGLKFMVYLQKENIIDESGMPKERFSAEFPKEGPSILRIQQVVRGDSAAYFCASSQGTGGLNYGYTFGSGTRLTVV.

The chain uses TRBV7-2 and TRBJ1-5; D is possibly TRBD1 (6 bases). There are 16 residues in the CDR3. The germline gives CDR1 SGHTA, CDR2 FQGNSA. The V and J ends lost 5 bases and 0 bases respectively, with 14 bases between them. As DNA, the CDR3 is TGTGCCAGCAGCCATACCGGGGGGCCTAGCAATCAGCCCCAGCATTTT. It is translated as CASSHTGGPSNQPQHF.

The table lists this clonotype with a few counts. The chain is built from TRBV6-1 and TRBJ2-3; D gene ambiguous. The CDR3 length is 13 residues. Looked up from germline, CDR1 is MNHNS and CDR2 is SASEGT. V lost 7 bases, J lost 6 bases, and 14 bases lay in between. The CDR3 nucleotides read TGTGCCAGCATGGTCTTCCGGCCCGATACGCAGTATTTT. This sequence encodes CASMVFRPDTQYF.

V usage is TRBV6-5 and J usage is TRBJ1-1; D not certain. This CDR3 region has 14 residues. Per germline, CDR1 MNHEY and CDR2 SVGAGI. CDR3 coding DNA: TGTGGTGGATTAGATGCAGCCATGAACACTGAAGCTTTCTTT. Translating gives CGGLDAAMNTEAFF.

A word on this clonotype: A much larger clonotype is one base distant, so this may be a read error. This sequence joins TRBV6-1 and TRBJ2-7; perhaps D is TRBD1 or TRBD2 (5 bases each). CDR1 MNHNS and CDR2 SASEGT come from the germline V gene. V lost 8 bases, J lost 2 bases, and 16 bases lay in between. This CDR3 comprises 14 residues. CDR3 nucleotides: TGTGCCAGCGAAGGGGCAGTGGGACCCTACGAGCAGTACTTC. It is translated as CASEGAVGPYEQYF.

The chain carries TRBV30 and TRBJ1-4; TRBD1 matches 7 bases. Germline CDR1 and CDR2: GTSNPN and SVGIG (reference sequence). The CDR3 sequence is 13 residues long. After removal of 5 bases from V and 6 bases from J, the junction contained 6 bases not matched to a gene. The CDR3 coding sequence is TGTGCCTGGGCCCGGGACAGCCATGAAAAACTGTTTTTT. This encodes CAWARDSHEKLFF. The full variable domain, rest sourced from reference TRBV30 and TRBJ1-4, is SQTIHQWPATLVQPVGSPLSLECTVEGTSNPNLYWYRQAAGRGLQLLFYSVGIGQISSEVPQNLSASRPQDRQFILSSKKLLLSDSGFYLCAWARDSHEKLFFGSGTQLSVL.

V usage is TRBV7-9 and J usage is TRBJ1-2, with D perhaps TRBD1 (5 bases). This CDR3 contains 13 residues. The V gene lost 1 base and the J gene lost 8 bases, with 11 bases spanning the gap. Germline V CDR1 and CDR2: SEHNR, FQNEAQ (reference sequence). DNA for the CDR3: TGTGCCAGCAGCTTAGGAGGCCACAGGGGCTACACCTTC. Its translation: CASSLGGHRGYTF.

V usage is TRBV19 and J usage is TRBJ2-7; TRBD2 matches at 10 bases. The V gene's germline CDR1 is LNHDA and CDR2 SQIVND (reference sequence). CDR3 length: 14 amino acids. Losses at the gene ends were 5 bases for V and 9 bases for J; bases not matched to a gene: 10. In DNA form, the CDR3 reads TGTGCCAGTAGTCTAGCGGGAGATAAGAAAAGGCAGTACTTC. Translating gives CASSLAGDKKRQYF.

The chain has TRBV6-2 or TRBV6-3 and TRBJ2-3; 10 bases map to TRBD2. CDR3 length: 15 residues. The junction had 2 bases not matched to a gene; V was cut back by 2 bases and J by 3 bases. CDR1 MNHEY and CDR2 SVGEGT come from the germline V gene. The CDR3 protein is CASSYPAGGTDTQYF. The CDR3 region has the DNA TGTGCCAGCAGTTACCCAGCGGGGGGGACAGATACGCAGTATTTT.

In this sample, this clonotype turned up a few times. The J gene is TRBJ1-5, the V gene TRBV6-1; a weak D match, TRBD1 (6 bases). V shed 4 bases and J shed 7 bases, with 20 bases lying between them. This CDR3 has 16 amino acids. The germline CDR1 and CDR2 sequences are MNHNS and SASEGT. The CDR3 region is CASSGSAKGGGQPQHF. The CDR3 DNA is TGTGCCAGCAGTGGAAGCGCCAAGGGGGGAGGCCAGCCCCAGCATTTT.

As DNA, the CDR3 is TGTGCCAGCAGCCAAGTCCTACAGCGCGAGCAGTACTTC. This codes for CASSQVLQREQYF. This rearrangement joins TRBV14 to TRBJ2-7; D gene uncertain. V was shortened by 1 base and J by 6 bases, with 10 bases between the two germline ends. The germline V gene encodes CDR1 SGHDN and CDR2 FVKESK. The CDR3 is made up of 13 amino acids.

This rearrangement joins TRBV15 to TRBJ1-1; no firm D call. V lost 0 bases, J lost 1 base, and 9 bases lay in between. The CDR3 consists of 15 residues. Per the germline V gene, CDR1 is LNHNV and CDR2 is YYDKDF (reference sequence). The CDR3 DNA is TGTGCCACCAGCAGAGATTGGGCTGGGAACACTGAAGCTTTCTTT. As protein: CATSRDWAGNTEAFF.

As concerns this clonotype: This may be a read error, as it is one base from a much larger clone. This chain uses TRBV5-6 with TRBJ2-7; D is uncertain. Trimming left V 0 bases short and J 3 bases short, with 13 bases between. The CDR3 is 15 residues long. From germline, CDR1 is SGHDT and CDR2 YYEEEE. The CDR3 nucleotides read TGTGCCAGCAGCTTGGGTCCCTGGCAAGACTACGAGCAGTACTTC. Residues: CASSLGPWQDYEQYF.